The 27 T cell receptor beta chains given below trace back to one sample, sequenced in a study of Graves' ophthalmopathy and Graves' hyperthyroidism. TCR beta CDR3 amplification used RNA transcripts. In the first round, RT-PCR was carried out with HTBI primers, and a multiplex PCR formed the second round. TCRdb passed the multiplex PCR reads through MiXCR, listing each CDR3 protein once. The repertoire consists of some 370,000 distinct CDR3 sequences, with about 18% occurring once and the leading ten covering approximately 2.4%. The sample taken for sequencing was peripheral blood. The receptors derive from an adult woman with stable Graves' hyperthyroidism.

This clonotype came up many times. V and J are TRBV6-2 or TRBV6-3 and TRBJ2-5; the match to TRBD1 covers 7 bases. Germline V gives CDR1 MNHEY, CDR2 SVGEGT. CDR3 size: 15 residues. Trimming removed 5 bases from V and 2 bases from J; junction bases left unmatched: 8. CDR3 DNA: TGTGCCAGCAGTCCAATAGACAGGGCTCAAGAGACCCAGTACTTC. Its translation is CASSPIDRAQETQYF.

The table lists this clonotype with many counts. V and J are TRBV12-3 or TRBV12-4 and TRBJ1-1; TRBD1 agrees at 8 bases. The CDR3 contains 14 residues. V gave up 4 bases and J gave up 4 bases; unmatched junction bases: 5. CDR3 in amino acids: CASSCRQGSTEAFF. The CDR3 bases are TGTGCCAGCAGTTGTAGACAGGGGAGCACTGAAGCTTTCTTT.

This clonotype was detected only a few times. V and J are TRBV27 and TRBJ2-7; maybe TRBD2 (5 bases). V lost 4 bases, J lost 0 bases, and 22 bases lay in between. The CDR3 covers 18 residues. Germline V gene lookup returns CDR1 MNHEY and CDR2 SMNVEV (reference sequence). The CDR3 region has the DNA TGTGCCAGCAGTTCCCACCTAAAACGAACTGGAGGCTCCTACGAGCAGTACTTC. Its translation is CASSSHLKRTGGSYEQYF.

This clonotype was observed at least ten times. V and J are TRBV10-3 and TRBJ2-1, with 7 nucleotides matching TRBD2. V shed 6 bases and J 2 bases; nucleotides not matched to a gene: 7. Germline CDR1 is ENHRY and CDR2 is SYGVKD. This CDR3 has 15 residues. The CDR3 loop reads CAIRSSGNPYNEQFF. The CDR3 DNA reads TGTGCCATCAGATCTAGCGGTAACCCCTACAATGAGCAGTTCTTC.

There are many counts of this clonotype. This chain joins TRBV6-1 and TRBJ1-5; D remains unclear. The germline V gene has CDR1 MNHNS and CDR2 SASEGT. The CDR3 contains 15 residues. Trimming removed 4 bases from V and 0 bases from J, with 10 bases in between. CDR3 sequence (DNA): TGTGCCAGCAGTGGGAGTCCTGATAGCAATCAGCCCCAGCATTTT. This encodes CASSGSPDSNQPQHF.

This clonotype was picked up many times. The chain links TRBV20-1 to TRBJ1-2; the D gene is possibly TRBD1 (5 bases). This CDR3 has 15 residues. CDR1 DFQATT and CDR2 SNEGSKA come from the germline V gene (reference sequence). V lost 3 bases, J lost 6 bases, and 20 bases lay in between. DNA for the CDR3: TGCAGTGCTAGGGAAGGGGCCCGGGAGATTGATGGCTACACCTTC. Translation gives CSAREGAREIDGYTF.

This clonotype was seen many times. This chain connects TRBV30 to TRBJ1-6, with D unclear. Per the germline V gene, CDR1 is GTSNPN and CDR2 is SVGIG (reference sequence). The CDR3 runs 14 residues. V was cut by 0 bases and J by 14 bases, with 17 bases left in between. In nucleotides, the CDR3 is TGTGCCTGGAGTGTACGATTTCTGGCCGCTGCCCTCCACTTT. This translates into CAWSVRFLAAALHF.

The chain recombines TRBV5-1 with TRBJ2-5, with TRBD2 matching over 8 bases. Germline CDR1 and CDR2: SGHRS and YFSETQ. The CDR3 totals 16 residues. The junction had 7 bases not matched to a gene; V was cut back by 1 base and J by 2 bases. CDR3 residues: CASSLRTSGVQETQYF. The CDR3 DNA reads TGCGCCAGCAGCTTGAGAACTAGCGGAGTTCAAGAGACCCAGTACTTC. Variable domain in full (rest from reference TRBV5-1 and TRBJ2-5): KAGVTQTPRYLIKTRGQQVTLSCSPISGHRSVSWYQQTPGQGLQFLFEYFSETQRNKGNFPGRFSGRQFSNSRSEMNVSTLELGDSALYLCASSLRTSGVQETQYFGPGTRLLVL.

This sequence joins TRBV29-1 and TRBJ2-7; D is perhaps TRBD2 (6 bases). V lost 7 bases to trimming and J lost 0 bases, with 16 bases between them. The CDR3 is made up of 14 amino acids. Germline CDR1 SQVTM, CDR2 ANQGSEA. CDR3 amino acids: CSAAGTSSSYEQYF. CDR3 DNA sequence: TGCAGCGCTGCAGGGACTTCCAGCTCCTACGAGCAGTACTTC.

The CDR3 coding sequence is TGTGCCAGCAGGGACACGGTATACGAGCAGTACTTC. This translates into CASRDTVYEQYF. The V and J genes are TRBV28 and TRBJ2-7; TRBD1 might be the D (5 bases). V was clipped by 6 bases and J by 4 bases, with 10 bases between them. From germline, CDR1 is MDHEN and CDR2 SYDVKM. CDR3 length equals 12 residues.

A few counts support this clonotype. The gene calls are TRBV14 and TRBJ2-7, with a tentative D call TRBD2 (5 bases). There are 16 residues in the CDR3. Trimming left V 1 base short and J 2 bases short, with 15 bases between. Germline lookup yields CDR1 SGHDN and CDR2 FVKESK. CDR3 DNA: TGTGCCAGCAGCCAAGTTAGGAGCGGACCTCCCTACGAGCAGTACTTC. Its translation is CASSQVRSGPPYEQYF.

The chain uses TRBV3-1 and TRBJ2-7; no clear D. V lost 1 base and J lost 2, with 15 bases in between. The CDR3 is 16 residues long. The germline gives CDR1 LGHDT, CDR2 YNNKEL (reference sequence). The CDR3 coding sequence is TGTGCCAGCAGCCAAGCGGTTGAGGTGCCGACCTACGAGCAGTACTTC. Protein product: CASSQAVEVPTYEQYF.

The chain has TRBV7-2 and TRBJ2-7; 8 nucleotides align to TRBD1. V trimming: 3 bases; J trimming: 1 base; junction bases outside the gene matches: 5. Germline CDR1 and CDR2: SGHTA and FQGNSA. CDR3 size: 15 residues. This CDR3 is CASSLDRARSYEQYF. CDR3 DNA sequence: TGTGCCAGCAGCTTGGACAGGGCCCGATCCTACGAGCAGTACTTC.

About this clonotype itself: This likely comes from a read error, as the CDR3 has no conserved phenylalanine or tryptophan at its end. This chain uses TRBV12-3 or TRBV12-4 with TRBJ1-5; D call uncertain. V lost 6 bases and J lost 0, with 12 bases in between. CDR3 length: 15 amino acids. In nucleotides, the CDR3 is TGTGCCAGCAGAGAGACTGGGTCTAGCAATCAGCCCCAGCATTAT. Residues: CASRETGSSNQPQHY.

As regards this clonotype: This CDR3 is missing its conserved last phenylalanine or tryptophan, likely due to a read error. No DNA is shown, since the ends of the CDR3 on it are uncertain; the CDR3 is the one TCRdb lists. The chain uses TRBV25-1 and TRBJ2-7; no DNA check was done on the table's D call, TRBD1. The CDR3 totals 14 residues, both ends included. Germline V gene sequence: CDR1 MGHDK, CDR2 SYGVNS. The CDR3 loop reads CASSEWGGSYEQCY.

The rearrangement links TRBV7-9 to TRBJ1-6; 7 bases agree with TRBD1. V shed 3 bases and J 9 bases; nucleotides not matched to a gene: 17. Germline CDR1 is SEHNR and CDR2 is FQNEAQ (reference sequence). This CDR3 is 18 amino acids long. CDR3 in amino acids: CASSFGTRGRGDGSPLHF. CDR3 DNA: TGTGCCAGCAGCTTCGGAACCCGTGGCAGGGGGGATGGTTCACCCCTCCACTTT.

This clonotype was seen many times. The CDR3 region is CASSFWTSGAYEQYF. The CDR3 nucleotides are TGTGCCAGCAGTTTTTGGACTAGCGGGGCCTACGAGCAGTACTTC. The rearrangement links TRBV28 to TRBJ2-7, with 12 bases lining up with TRBD2. The length of the CDR3 is 15 residues. CDR1 and CDR2 (germline): MDHEN, SYDVKM. The trim removed 3 bases at V and 2 bases at J, leaving 2 bases unmatched.

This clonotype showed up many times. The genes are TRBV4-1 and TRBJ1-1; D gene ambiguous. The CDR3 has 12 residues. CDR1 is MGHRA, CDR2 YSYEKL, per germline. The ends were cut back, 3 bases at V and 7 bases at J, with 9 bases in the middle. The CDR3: CASSQGSREAFF. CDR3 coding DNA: TGCGCCAGCAGCCAGGGCTCTCGTGAAGCTTTCTTT.

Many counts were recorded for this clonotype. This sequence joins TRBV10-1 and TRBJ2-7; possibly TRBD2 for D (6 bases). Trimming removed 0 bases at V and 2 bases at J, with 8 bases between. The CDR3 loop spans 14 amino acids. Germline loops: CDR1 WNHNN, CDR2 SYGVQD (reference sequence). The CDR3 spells CASSESAGTYEQYF. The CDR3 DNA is TGCGCCAGCAGTGAGTCGGCGGGAACCTACGAGCAGTACTTC.

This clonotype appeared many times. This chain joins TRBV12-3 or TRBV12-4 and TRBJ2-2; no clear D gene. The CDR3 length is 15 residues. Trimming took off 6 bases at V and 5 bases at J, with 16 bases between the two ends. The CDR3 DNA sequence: TGTGCCAGCAGGCGCCTCTCTCTAGAAACCGGGGAGCTGTTTTTT. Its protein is CASRRLSLETGELFF.

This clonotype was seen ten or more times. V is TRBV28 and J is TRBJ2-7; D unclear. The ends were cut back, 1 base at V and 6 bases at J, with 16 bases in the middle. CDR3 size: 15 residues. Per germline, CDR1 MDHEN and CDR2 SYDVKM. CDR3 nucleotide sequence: TGTGCCAGCAGTTTATACGGCAGTGGATTCGGCGAGCAGTACTTC. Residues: CASSLYGSGFGEQYF.

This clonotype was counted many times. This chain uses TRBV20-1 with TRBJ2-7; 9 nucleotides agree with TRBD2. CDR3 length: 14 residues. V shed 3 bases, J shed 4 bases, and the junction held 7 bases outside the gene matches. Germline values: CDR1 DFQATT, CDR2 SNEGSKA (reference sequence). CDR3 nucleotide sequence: TGCAGTGCTAGTAGGATAGCGGGAGTTTACGAGCAGTACTTC. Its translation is CSASRIAGVYEQYF.

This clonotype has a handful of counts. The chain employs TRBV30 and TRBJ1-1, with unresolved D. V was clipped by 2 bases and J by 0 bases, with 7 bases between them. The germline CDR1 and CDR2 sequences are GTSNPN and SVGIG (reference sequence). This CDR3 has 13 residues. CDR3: CAWSFDLNTEAFF. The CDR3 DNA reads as TGTGCCTGGAGTTTCGACCTGAACACTGAAGCTTTCTTT. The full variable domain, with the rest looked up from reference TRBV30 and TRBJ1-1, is SQTIHQWPATLVQPVGSPLSLECTVEGTSNPNLYWYRQAAGRGLQLLFYSVGIGQISSEVPQNLSASRPQDRQFILSSKKLLLSDSGFYLCAWSFDLNTEAFFGQGTRLTVV.

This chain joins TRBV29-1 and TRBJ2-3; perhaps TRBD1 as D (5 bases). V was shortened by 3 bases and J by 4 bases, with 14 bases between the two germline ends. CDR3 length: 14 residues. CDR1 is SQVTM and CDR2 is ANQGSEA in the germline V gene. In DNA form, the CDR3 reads TGCAGCGTTGATAGGGGTCTAGATTCAGATACGCAGTATTTT. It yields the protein CSVDRGLDSDTQYF.

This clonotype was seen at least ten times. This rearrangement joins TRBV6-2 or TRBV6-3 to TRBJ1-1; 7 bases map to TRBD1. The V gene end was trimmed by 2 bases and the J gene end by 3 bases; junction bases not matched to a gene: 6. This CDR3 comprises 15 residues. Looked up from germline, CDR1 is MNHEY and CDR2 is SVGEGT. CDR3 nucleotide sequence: TGTGCCAGCAGTTACCTCGGGACAGATTACACTGAAGCTTTCTTT. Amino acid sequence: CASSYLGTDYTEAFF.

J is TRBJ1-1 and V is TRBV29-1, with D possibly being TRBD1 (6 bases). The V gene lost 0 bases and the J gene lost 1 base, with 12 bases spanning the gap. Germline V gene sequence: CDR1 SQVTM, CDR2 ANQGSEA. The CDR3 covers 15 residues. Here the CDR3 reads CSVEDLVTGNTEAFF. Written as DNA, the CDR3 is TGCAGCGTTGAAGATCTGGTGACAGGGAACACTGAAGCTTTCTTT.

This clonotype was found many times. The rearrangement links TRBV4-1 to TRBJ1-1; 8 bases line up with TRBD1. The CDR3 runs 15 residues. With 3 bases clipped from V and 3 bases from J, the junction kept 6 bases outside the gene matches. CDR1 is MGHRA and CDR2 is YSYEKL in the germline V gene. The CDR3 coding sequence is TGCGCCAGCAGCCACGAGACAGGGGTTGACACTGAAGCTTTCTTT. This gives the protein CASSHETGVDTEAFF.